This entry is about one T cell receptor beta chain. The antigen it recognizes is unknown. No much larger clone exists at a distance of one base, and base qualities are not known. The trim is 7 bases for V and 2 bases for J, with a gap of 15 bases between the germline ends. Sequences SNHLY (CDR1) and FYNNEI (CDR2) are obtained from the germline V gene. Measured from the cysteine to the phenylalanine, the CDR3 is 14 residues long. CDR3 DNA is the only sequence kept; it has 42 bases, read in frame from the first base. Library generation was performed with the immunoSEQ multiplex PCR assay. The table was pulled from immuneACCESS by TCRdb, which kept in-frame rearrangements only. Such tables lose some clones; where checked, under half of the loss comes from unresolved V genes, and the rest has no known cause. This sample gives tens of thousands of clones in total; just over 90% of them show up just once. Approximately 0.5% of the sample is in the top ten clones.

These data originate in a study of T cell changes during pregnancy in multiple sclerosis (dated by TCRdb to the late 2010s). With regard to the full study: The study examined how the T cell repertoire changed over the course of pregnancy in women with multiple sclerosis.

Rearrangement joined TRBV2 to TRBJ2-7; a weak D assignment points to TRBD2 (6 bases agree). This TCR derives from a female donor with multiple sclerosis, enrolled in a pregnancy study. Sample: CD4+ T cells from peripheral blood mononuclear cells, taken after pregnancy. CDR3 region: CASKPGDPPYEQYF. The nucleotide sequence is TGTGCCAGCAAACCGGGAGACCCCCCCTACGAGCAGTACTTC.